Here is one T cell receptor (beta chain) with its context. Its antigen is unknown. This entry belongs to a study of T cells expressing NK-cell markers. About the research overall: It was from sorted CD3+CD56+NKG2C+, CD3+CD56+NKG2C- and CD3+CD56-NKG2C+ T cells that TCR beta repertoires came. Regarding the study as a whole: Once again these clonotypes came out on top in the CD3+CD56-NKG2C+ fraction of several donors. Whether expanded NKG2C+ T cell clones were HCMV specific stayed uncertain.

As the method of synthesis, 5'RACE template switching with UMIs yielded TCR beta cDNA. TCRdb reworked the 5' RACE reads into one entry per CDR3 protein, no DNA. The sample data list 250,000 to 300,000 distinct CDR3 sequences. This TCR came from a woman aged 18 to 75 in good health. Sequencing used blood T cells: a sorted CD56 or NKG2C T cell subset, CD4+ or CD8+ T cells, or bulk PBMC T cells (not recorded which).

CDR3 amino acids: CSVAVRDNREKLFF. V is TRBV29-1 and J is TRBJ1-4; TCRdb reports TRBD1, a call that lacks DNA to check it against. Germline assignment: CDR1 SQVTM and CDR2 ANQGSEA. The CDR3 has 14 residues.